Sequencing of this T cell receptor beta chain was carried out in a study of shared clonotypes between healthy human individuals. CDR3 length: 13 residues. Germline-derived CDR1 and CDR2 are MNHNY and SVGAGI (reference sequence). V was pared by 11 bases and J by 4 bases, with 18 bases between. The assay was immunoSEQ multiplex PCR, and TCRdb's table has in-frame clones only and misses some. In the table there are 1.5 million to 1.9 million clones, approximately 98% of which are singletons. Sample: naive CD4+ T cells sorted from blood. This sample's subset: CD45RA+ positively selected. The receptor was isolated from a young man in good health. The chain couples TRBV6-6 to TRBJ2-7; D is perhaps TRBD1 (7 bases). The CDR3 region has the DNA TGTGCCGGCGGTGCGGGACAGCCTTACGAGCAGTACTTC. Translated, it gives CAGGAGQPYEQYF.